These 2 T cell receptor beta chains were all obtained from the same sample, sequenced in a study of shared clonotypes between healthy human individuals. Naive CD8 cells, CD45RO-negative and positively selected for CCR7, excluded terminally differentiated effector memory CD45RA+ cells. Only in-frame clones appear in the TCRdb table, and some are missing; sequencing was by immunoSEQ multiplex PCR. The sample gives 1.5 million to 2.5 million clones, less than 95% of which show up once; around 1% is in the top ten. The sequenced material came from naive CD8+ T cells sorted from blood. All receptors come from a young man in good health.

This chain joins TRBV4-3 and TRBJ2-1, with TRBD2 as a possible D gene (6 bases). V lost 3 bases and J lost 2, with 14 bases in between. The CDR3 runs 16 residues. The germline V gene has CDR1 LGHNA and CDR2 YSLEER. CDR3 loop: CASSHGGTPTYNEQFF. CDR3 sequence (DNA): TGCGCCAGCAGCCATGGGGGGACCCCTACCTACAATGAGCAGTTCTTC.

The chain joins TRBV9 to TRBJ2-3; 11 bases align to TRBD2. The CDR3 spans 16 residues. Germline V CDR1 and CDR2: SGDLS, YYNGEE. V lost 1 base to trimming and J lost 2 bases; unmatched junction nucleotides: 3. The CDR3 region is CASSVYSGGDTDTQYF. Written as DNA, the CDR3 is TGTGCCAGCAGCGTATATAGCGGGGGGGACACAGATACGCAGTATTTT.